This entry concerns a single T cell receptor beta chain. Its specificity is not known. Related graft donors supplied nonmyeloablative bone marrow transplants, and mixed chimerism was transient. The data belong to a study of Tregs in tolerant kidney transplant recipients. Study findings and constraints: Validation in larger populations is needed because few patients were studied. For some patients, primers changed over time, blocking nucleotide-level comparison. Donor-specific Treg expansion exceeded global Treg expansion in tolerant patients, suggesting antigen drive.

There are 15 residues in the CDR3. With V trimmed by 0 bases and J by 5 bases, 7 bases remained unmatched. Germline assignment: CDR1 SGDLS and CDR2 YYNGEE. Data came from immunoSEQ multiplex PCR; TCRdb stores just in-frame clones and leaves some out. The sample includes tens of thousands of clones, under 95% seen only once; the top ten take roughly 1.7%. The sequencing here drew on CD4+ T cells from blood (PBMCs), taken 12 months after the transplant. The chain couples TRBV9 to TRBJ2-7, with 8 bases lining up with TRBD2. The sequence was collected from a human patient who received a combined kidney and bone marrow transplant. The graft donor may account for some of the T cells. The CDR3: CASSVGAGEAHEQYF. The CDR3 bases are TGTGCCAGCAGCGTAGGAGCGGGAGAGGCCCACGAGCAGTACTTC.